This entry describes one T cell receptor (beta chain). Produced via immunoSEQ multiplex PCR; TCRdb's table is partial and in-frame only. The sample consists of tens of thousands of clones, about 91% of them appearing once. These data are taken from a study of T cell changes during pregnancy in multiple sclerosis. V shed 6 bases and J shed 0 bases, with 12 bases lying between them. The CDR3 consists of 14 residues. Germline assignment: CDR1 MNHNS and CDR2 SASEGT. This TCR came from a female donor with multiple sclerosis, enrolled in a pregnancy study. Material: CD4+ T cells from peripheral blood mononuclear cells, obtained after pregnancy. V is TRBV6-1 and J is TRBJ2-7; D uncertain. As DNA, the CDR3 is TGTGCCAGCAGCATGCTGGGCAGCTCCTACGAGCAGTACTTC. It yields the protein CASSMLGSSYEQYF.